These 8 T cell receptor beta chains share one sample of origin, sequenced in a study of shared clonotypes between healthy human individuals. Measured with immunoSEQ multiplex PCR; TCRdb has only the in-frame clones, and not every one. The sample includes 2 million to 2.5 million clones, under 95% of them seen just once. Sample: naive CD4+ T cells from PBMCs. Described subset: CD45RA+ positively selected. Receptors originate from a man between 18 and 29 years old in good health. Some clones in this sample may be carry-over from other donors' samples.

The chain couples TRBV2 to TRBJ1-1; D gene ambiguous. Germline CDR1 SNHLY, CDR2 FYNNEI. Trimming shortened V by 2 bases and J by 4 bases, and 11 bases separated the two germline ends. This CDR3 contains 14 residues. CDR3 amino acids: CASSEMGLGTEAFF. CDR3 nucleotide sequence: TGTGCCAGCAGTGAAATGGGATTGGGCACTGAAGCTTTCTTT. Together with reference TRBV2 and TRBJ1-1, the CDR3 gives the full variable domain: EPEVTQTPSHQVTQMGQEVILRCVPISNHLYFYWYRQILGQKVEFLVSFYNNEISEKSEIFDDQFSVERPDGSNFTLKIRSTKLEDSAMYFCASSEMGLGTEAFFGQGTRLTVV.

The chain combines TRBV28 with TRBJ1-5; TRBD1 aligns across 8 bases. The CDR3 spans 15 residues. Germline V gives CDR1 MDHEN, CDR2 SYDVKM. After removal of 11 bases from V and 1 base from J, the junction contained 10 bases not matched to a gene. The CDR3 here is CASSTGATSNQPQHF. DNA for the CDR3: TGTGCCTCTTCGACAGGGGCGACGAGCAATCAGCCCCAGCATTTT.

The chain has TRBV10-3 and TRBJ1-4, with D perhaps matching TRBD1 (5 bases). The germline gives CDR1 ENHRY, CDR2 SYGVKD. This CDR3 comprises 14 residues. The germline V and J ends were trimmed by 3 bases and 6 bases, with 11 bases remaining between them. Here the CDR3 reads CAISDTRGDEKLFF. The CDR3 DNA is TGTGCCATCAGTGACACCCGAGGGGATGAAAAACTGTTTTTT.

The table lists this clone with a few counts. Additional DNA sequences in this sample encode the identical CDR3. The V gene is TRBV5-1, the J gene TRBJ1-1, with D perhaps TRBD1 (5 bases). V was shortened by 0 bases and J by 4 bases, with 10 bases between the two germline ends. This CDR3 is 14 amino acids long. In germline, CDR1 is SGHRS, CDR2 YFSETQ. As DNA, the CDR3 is TGCGCCAGCAGCTTGGACCGGGGGGGCACTGAAGCTTTCTTT. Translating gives CASSLDRGGTEAFF. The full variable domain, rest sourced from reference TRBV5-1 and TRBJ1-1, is KAGVTQTPRYLIKTRGQQVTLSCSPISGHRSVSWYQQTPGQGLQFLFEYFSETQRNKGNFPGRFSGRQFSNSRSEMNVSTLELGDSALYLCASSLDRGGTEAFFGQGTRLTVV.

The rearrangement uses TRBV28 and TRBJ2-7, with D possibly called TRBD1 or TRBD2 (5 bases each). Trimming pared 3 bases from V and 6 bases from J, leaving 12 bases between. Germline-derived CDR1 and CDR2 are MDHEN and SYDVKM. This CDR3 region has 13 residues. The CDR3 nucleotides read TGTGCCAGCAGTTTTCCAGGGACCGGCGAGCAGTACTTC. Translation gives CASSFPGTGEQYF.

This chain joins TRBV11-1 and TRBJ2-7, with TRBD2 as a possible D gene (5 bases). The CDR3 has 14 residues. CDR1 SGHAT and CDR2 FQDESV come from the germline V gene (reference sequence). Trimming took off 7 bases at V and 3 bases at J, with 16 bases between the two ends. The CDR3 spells CASKAALEGYEQYF. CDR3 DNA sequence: TGTGCCAGCAAGGCGGCCCTAGAGGGCTACGAGCAGTACTTC.

The CDR3 sequence: CASSFPPSRGVAKNIQYF. Here the CDR3 DNA reads TGTGCCAGTAGCTTTCCCCCCTCGAGGGGGGTAGCCAAAAACATTCAGTACTTC. The chain joins TRBV19 to TRBJ2-4; possibly TRBD1 or TRBD2 for D (6 bases each). Trimming pared 6 bases from V and 0 bases from J, leaving 21 bases between. The CDR3 has 18 amino acids. Germline assignment: CDR1 LNHDA and CDR2 SQIVND (reference sequence).

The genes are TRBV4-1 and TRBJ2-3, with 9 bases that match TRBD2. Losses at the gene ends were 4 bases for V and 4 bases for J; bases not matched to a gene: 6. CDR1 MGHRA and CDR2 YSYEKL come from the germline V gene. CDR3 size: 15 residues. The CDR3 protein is CASSRVAGEADTQYF. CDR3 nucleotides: TGCGCCAGCAGCCGAGTAGCGGGAGAGGCAGATACGCAGTATTTT.